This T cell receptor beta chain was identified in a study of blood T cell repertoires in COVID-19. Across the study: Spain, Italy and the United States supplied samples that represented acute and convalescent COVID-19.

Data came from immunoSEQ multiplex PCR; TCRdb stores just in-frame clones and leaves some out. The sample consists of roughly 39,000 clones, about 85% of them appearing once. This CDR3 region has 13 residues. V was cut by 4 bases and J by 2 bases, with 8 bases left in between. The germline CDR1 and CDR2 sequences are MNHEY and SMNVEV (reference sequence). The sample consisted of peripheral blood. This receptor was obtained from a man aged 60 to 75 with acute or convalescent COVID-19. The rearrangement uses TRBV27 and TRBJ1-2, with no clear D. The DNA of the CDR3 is TGTGCCAGCAGTTCCGAGCGGAACTATGGCTACACCTTC. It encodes CASSSERNYGYTF.